This T cell receptor (beta chain) was captured in a study of T cell responses to AZD1222 COVID-19 vaccine. Repertoires were generated with immunoSEQ multiplex PCR, while TCRdb's copy carries only in-frame clones and drops some. The table lists approximately 70,000 clones, more than 80% of them singletons, with more than 2% in the top ten. The CDR3 is 14 amino acids. Germline CDR1 MNHEY, CDR2 SVGAGI. The junction had 9 bases not matched to a gene; V was cut back by 6 bases and J by 5 bases. The source material was peripheral blood, sampled on day 0 of AZD1222 vaccination. V is TRBV6-5 and J is TRBJ1-2, with TRBD1 matching over 7 bases. The origin of this receptor is an adult in good health. In DNA, the CDR3 is TGTGCCAGCAGGCAAAACCGGGACAGATATGGCTACACCTTC. Translation: CASRQNRDRYGYTF.